This TCR beta chain is drawn from a study of blood T cells in healthy people across ages. Germline CDR1 SGHRS, CDR2 YFSETQ. V lost 7 bases to trimming and J lost 7 bases; unmatched junction nucleotides: 13. This CDR3 has 15 amino acids. Findings and limits, study-wide: CMV status of donors was unknown, possibly confounding expanded clonotype changes.

A J-beta primer mix and a sample-barcoded 5' primer were used in a second PCR of roughly 7 to 12 cycles. One entry per CDR3 protein results from TCRdb running MiXCR on the 5' RACE reads. Among around 500,000 distinct CDR3 sequences listed, roughly 48% were seen once. Donors were healthy Caucasian individuals from Russia aged about 6 to 90. Each individual donor underwent a draw of ten milliliters of peripheral blood. A note on this clonotype: Antigen: not known.

V is TRBV5-1 and J is TRBJ2-1, with TRBD2 matching 8 bases. Material for sequencing was blood. The sequence came from a man aged 80 or over in good health. The CDR3 is CASGNGRASGNEQFF. CDR3 DNA sequence: TGCGCCAGCGGGAACGGGAGGGCCAGTGGGAATGAGCAGTTCTTC.